The 7 T cell receptor beta chains presented below share a single source sample, sequenced in a study of technical replicates of blood from four donors. Data came from immunoSEQ multiplex PCR; TCRdb stores just in-frame clones and leaves some out. Here the sample spans about 75,000 clones, around 97% being singletons. The sequenced material came from T cells isolated from PBMCs. The origin of the receptors is a human donor in good health.

This rearrangement joins TRBV6-1 to TRBJ2-3; 7 positions match TRBD2. The germline CDR1 and CDR2 sequences are MNHNS and SASEGT. There are 14 residues in the CDR3. The J segment lost 7 bases and the V segment lost 6 bases, leaving 10 bases of the junction unmatched. CDR3 sequence: CASRLAGDSNTQYF. CDR3 DNA sequence: TGTGCCAGCAGACTCGCGGGAGATTCGAATACGCAGTATTTT.

This clone has only one observation. V usage is TRBV5-1 and J usage is TRBJ2-2, with 13 nucleotides matching TRBD2. This CDR3 has 17 amino acids. The germline V gene encodes CDR1 SGHRS and CDR2 YFSETQ. With V trimmed by 3 bases and J by 5 bases, 7 bases remained unmatched. The CDR3 loop reads CASSSRLAGGGTGELFF. In nucleotides, the CDR3 is TGCGCCAGCAGCTCCCGACTAGCGGGAGGAGGGACCGGGGAGCTGTTTTTT.

The chain carries TRBV7-6 and TRBJ2-7, with a possible D match to TRBD1 (5 bases). Trimming shortened V by 2 bases and J by 6 bases, and 11 bases separated the two germline ends. This CDR3 has 13 amino acids. Germline V gives CDR1 SGHVS, CDR2 FNYEAQ. This chain's CDR3 is CASSLRQGGEQYF. The CDR3 DNA reads as TGTGCCAGCAGCTTAAGGCAGGGCGGCGAGCAGTACTTC. The full variable domain, its missing parts supplied by reference TRBV7-6 and TRBJ2-7, is GAGVSQSPRYKVTKRGQDVALRCDPISGHVSLYWYRQALGQGPEFLTYFNYEAQQDKSGLPNDRFSAERPEGSISTLTIQRTEQRDSAMYRCASSLRQGGEQYFGPGTRLTVT.

This clone was seen a single time. The chain joins TRBV4-1 to TRBJ2-5, with D tentatively TRBD1 (6 bases). The CDR3 is 15 residues long. V gave up 6 bases and J gave up 0 bases, with 14 bases separating them. CDR1 and CDR2 (germline): MGHRA, YSYEKL. CDR3 protein: CASRQGWVDQETQYF. The CDR3 bases are TGCGCCAGCAGACAGGGATGGGTGGACCAAGAGACCCAGTACTTC.

The chain recombines TRBV27 with TRBJ2-5; the D is unclear. Per germline, CDR1 MNHEY and CDR2 SMNVEV (reference sequence). This CDR3 is built from 14 residues. Trimming took 1 base from V and 2 from J, leaving 8 bases between them. In nucleotides, the CDR3 is TGTGCCAGCAGTTTATTCAGCGAGCAAGAGACCCAGTACTTC. This sequence encodes CASSLFSEQETQYF.

The J gene is TRBJ1-1, the V gene TRBV5-4; no definite D call. The CDR3 covers 16 residues. Germline V lookup: CDR1 SGHNT, CDR2 YYREEE (reference sequence). Deletions cut 5 bases from V and 0 bases from J, with 17 bases between. The CDR3 here is CASRPGLTALNTEAFF. For the CDR3, the DNA is TGTGCCAGCAGACCTGGACTCACAGCATTGAACACTGAAGCTTTCTTT.

The J gene is TRBJ2-7, the V gene TRBV6-1; 8 nucleotides line up with TRBD1. CDR1 MNHNS and CDR2 SASEGT come from the germline V gene. CDR3 length: 12 residues. V lost 10 bases, J lost 5 bases, and 7 bases stayed unmatched. CDR3 nucleotides: TGTGCCACTTCGGACAGGGACGACGAGCAGTACTTC. It translates to CATSDRDDEQYF.